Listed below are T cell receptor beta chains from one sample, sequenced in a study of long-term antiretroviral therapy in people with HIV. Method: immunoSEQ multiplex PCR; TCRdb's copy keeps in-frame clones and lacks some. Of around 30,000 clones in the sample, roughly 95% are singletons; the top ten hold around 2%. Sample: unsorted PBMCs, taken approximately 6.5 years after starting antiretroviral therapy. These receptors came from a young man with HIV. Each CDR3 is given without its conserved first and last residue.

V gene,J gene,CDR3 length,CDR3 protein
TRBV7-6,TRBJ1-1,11,ASSKHPNTEAF
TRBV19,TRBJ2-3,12,ASNSGGAPDTQY
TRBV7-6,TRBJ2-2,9,ASSLSGELF
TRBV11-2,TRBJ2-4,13,ASSWAVGAKNIQY
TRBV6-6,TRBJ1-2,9,ASSSGHGYT
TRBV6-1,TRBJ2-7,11,ASRVAGDYEQY
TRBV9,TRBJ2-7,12,ASSVESLSPEQY
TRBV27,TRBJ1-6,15,ASSLGSLSGYNSPLH
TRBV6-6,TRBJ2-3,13,ASHNSGTRRDTQY
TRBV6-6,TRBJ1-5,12,ASIGFGSNQPQH
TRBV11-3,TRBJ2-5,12,ASSLGGVQETQY
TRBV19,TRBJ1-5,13,ASSWTGVSNQPQH
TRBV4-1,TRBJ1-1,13,ASSERPGDGTEAF
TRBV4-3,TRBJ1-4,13,ASSPGGGRGEKLF
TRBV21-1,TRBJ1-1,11,ATLGDPNTEAF
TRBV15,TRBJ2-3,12,ATSRDSPTGTQY
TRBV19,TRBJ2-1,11,APIEGVYNEQF
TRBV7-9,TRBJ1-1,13,ASSLQDLMNTEAF
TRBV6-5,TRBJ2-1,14,ASSYSPSGGYNEQF
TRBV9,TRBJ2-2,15,ASSVPHRGPNTGELF
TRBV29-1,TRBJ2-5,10,SDLGLEETQY
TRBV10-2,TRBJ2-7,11,ASSERGWYEQY
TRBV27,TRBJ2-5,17,ASSSKPLGLAGARETQY
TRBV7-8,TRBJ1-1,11,ASSTQGSTEAF
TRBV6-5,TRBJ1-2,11,ASKPGQNYGYT
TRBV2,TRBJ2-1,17,ASSEYLRTSGDLYNEQF
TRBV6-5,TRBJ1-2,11,ASSYLQDYGYT
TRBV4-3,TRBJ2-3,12,ASSQDRSTDTQY
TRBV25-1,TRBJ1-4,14,ASGETGGTTNEKLF
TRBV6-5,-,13,ASKAGWGSSYEQY
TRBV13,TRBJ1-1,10,ASSGVNTEAF
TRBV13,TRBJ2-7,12,ASSPYPGGHEQY
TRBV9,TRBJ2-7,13,ASSAGLEKPYEQY
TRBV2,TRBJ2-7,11,ASSSGVSYEQY
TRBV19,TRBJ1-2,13,ASSSPGGKNYGYT
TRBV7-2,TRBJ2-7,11,ASSEGRTYEQY
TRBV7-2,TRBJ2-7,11,ASSPSPFYEQY
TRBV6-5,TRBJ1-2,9,ASSSGHGYT
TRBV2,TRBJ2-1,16,ASSTVPGLAGDGGEQF
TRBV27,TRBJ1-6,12,ASSSTGFRDPLH
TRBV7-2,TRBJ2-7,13,ASSVSGATSYEQY